The TCR beta chain under discussion was sequenced for a study of blood T cell repertoires in COVID-19. The wider study: COVID-19 samples, acute and convalescent, were from the United States, Italy and Spain. Nucleic acid was either cDNA or gDNA, and it came from T cells, B-cell-depleted T cells, or PBMCs.

V was clipped by 5 bases and J by 7 bases, with 17 bases between them. Germline V gene lookup returns CDR1 SGHAT and CDR2 FQNNGV. CDR3 length: 15 residues. TCRdb keeps only in-frame clones here, not all; method: immunoSEQ multiplex PCR. The profile shows about 160,000 clones, about 83% of them singletons. Material: peripheral blood. The sequence derives from a man aged 60-69 years with acute or convalescent COVID-19. This chain connects TRBV11-2 to TRBJ1-4, with a weak D call TRBD1 (6 bases). CDR3 amino acids: CASSPGGKGGEKLFF. The DNA for the CDR3 is TGTGCCAGCAGCCCCGGGGGGAAAGGGGGTGAAAAACTGTTTTTT.